Given below is one TCR beta chain in context. The antigen remains unidentified. Vbeta (60) and Jbeta (13) primers were used in the PCR. Clones were read by immunoSEQ multiplex PCR, and TCRdb kept only the in-frame ones, dropping some. Here the sample spans some 94,000 clones, roughly 69% being singletons. The data originate from a study of cytomegalovirus exposure and HLA in healthy donors. Study-wide results and caveats: Differences between HLA loci emerged in a later analysis of TCR association rates, with DRB1 most and HLA-C fewest.

Material: PBMCs. This TCR was recovered from a man aged 50-59 years in good health and CMV-seronegative.

CDR3 region: CASSGTGGFYNEQFF. CDR3 coding DNA: TGTGCCAGCAGCGGGACAGGGGGCTTTTACAATGAGCAGTTCTTC. This sequence joins TRBV9 and TRBJ2-1, with 11 bases matching TRBD1. The V gene end was trimmed by 3 bases and the J gene end by 4 bases; junction bases not matched to a gene: 3. CDR1 and CDR2 from the germline V gene are SGDLS and YYNGEE. The CDR3 is 15 amino acids.